The table lists the clone carrying this T cell receptor (beta chain) with many counts. Its specificity is not known. These data are taken from a study of T cells in Graves' hyperthyroidism and ophthalmopathy. Regarding the study as a whole: Most thyroid clonotypes that were expanded above 0.001 also turned up in blood.

Using RNA transcripts as the source, TCR beta CDR3 regions were amplified. HTBI primers were the set used in a first-round RT-PCR of the TCR CDR3. TCRdb re-called the multiplex PCR reads with MiXCR, one entry per CDR3 protein. The sample includes hundreds of thousands of distinct CDR3 sequences, approximately 19% seen only once; the top ten take 16%. Source material: blood. This receptor was obtained from a woman aged 45 to 65 with Graves' hyperthyroidism that later progressed to Graves' ophthalmopathy.

CDR3 coding DNA: TGTGCCAGCAGCGCGGGACAGGGGATCTACGAGCAGTACTTC. Protein product: CASSAGQGIYEQYF. The V and J genes are TRBV5-6 and TRBJ2-7; 10 bases align to TRBD1. The CDR3 loop spans 14 amino acids. The ends lost 4 bases at V and 3 bases at J; junction bases unmatched: 4. CDR1 and CDR2 (germline): SGHDT, YYEEEE.